Shown below are 2 T cell receptor beta chains from a single sample sequenced in a study of T cells in Graves' hyperthyroidism and ophthalmopathy. The TCR beta CDR3 regions underwent amplification using RNA transcripts as the source. The HTBI primer set drove a first-round RT-PCR of the TCR CDR3. Using its own MiXCR run on the multiplex PCR reads, TCRdb lists one record per CDR3 protein. The data show 300,000 to 350,000 distinct CDR3 sequences, around a fifth seen once. Input material: blood. Receptors were obtained from a woman in her forties or fifties with Graves' hyperthyroidism.

This clonotype occurred many times. This chain links TRBV6-1 with TRBJ2-2, with 13 bases aligning to TRBD2. V lost 5 bases, J lost 0 bases, and 3 bases stayed unmatched. CDR3 size: 17 residues. Per germline, CDR1 MNHNS and CDR2 SASEGT. The CDR3 here is CASSKGLAGANTGELFF. DNA of the CDR3: TGTGCCAGCAGTAAAGGACTAGCGGGGGCGAACACCGGGGAGCTGTTTTTT.

The chain employs TRBV7-9 and TRBJ1-1; tentatively, D is TRBD1 (5 bases). The germline gives CDR1 SEHNR, CDR2 FQNEAQ (reference sequence). Trimming removed 4 bases from V and 6 bases from J, with 9 bases in between. The CDR3 has 12 residues. The CDR3 sequence is CASSSPGPEAFF. As DNA, the CDR3 is TGTGCCAGCAGCTCCCCGGGGCCTGAAGCTTTCTTT.